These 12 T cell receptor beta chains came from one sample sequenced in a study of T-cell memory formation after mild COVID-19. TCRdb redid the calling of the 5' RACE reads with MiXCR, one entry per CDR3 protein. The profile covers tens of thousands of distinct CDR3 sequences, with 13% appearing a single time and roughly two fifths taken by the ten largest. Sequencing used PBMCs or a T cell subset sorted from them (not recorded which). The receptors come from a man between 18 and 35 years old who had mild COVID-19 (a few samples of this study predate the infection). Cell type and time point are not known.

The chain has TRBV7-9 and TRBJ2-5; no reliable D call. In germline, CDR1 is SEHNR, CDR2 FQNEAQ (reference sequence). The ends were cut back, 5 bases at V and 5 bases at J, with 12 bases in the middle. This CDR3 comprises 13 residues. The CDR3 sequence is CASSTNVGETQYF. The CDR3 DNA reads TGTGCCAGCAGCACAAACGTGGGGGAGACCCAGTACTTC. The full variable domain, completed using reference TRBV7-9 and TRBJ2-5, is DTGVSQNPRHKITKRGQNVTFRCDPISEHNRLYWYRQTLGQGPEFLTYFQNEAQLEKSRLLSDRFSAERPKGSFSTLEIQRTEQGDSAMYLCASSTNVGETQYFGPGTRLLVL.

The J gene is TRBJ2-1, the V gene TRBV5-1; D is undetermined. Germline lookup yields CDR1 SGHRS and CDR2 YFSETQ. This CDR3 contains 14 residues. Between the trimmed V and J ends, which lost 0 bases and 7 bases, there was a span of 11 bases. CDR3 DNA: TGCGCCAGCAGCTTGGCCGGGTCATTGAATGAGCAGTTCTTC. Its protein product is CASSLAGSLNEQFF.

The chain combines TRBV7-2 with TRBJ2-1, with 8 bases that match TRBD1. The CDR3 is 15 residues long. Per germline, CDR1 SGHTA and CDR2 FQGNSA. Losses at the gene ends were 6 bases for V and 8 bases for J; bases not matched to a gene: 12. The CDR3 protein is CASSESAGGGYEQFF. The CDR3 DNA reads TGTGCCAGCAGTGAGTCGGCAGGGGGCGGCTATGAGCAGTTCTTC.

This clonotype has a handful of counts. V is TRBV10-3 and J is TRBJ2-7; 12 bases are shared with TRBD2. With V trimmed by 0 bases and J by 5 bases, 8 bases remained unmatched. There are 17 residues in the CDR3. Germline V gene data show CDR1 as ENHRY and CDR2 as SYGVKD. Here the CDR3 reads CAISESRLAGAPDEQYF. The DNA of the CDR3 is TGTGCCATCAGTGAGTCGCGACTAGCGGGGGCCCCCGACGAGCAGTACTTC.

This clonotype was seen a few times. The chain carries TRBV6-2 or TRBV6-3 and TRBJ2-3; 7 nucleotides agree with TRBD1. The trim removed 6 bases at V and 2 bases at J, leaving 8 bases unmatched. The CDR3 totals 15 residues. Germline V CDR1 and CDR2: MNHEY, SVGEGT. The CDR3 DNA follows: TGTGCCAGCAGGGGCCCCGGGACAGTCACAGATACGCAGTATTTT. Its protein product is CASRGPGTVTDTQYF.

This chain uses TRBV29-1 with TRBJ2-7; no clear D gene. Trimming left V 0 bases short and J 1 base short, with 13 bases between. The germline V gene encodes CDR1 SQVTM and CDR2 ANQGSEA. This CDR3 is built from 15 residues. CDR3 sequence reads: CSVEEGSLESYEQYF. CDR3 DNA: TGCAGCGTTGAAGAGGGCAGCCTTGAGTCCTACGAGCAGTACTTC.

The chain combines TRBV5-4 with TRBJ1-3; perhaps TRBD1 as D (6 bases). CDR3 length: 18 amino acids. Germline lookup yields CDR1 SGHNT and CDR2 YYREEE (reference sequence). V dropped 5 bases and J dropped 4 bases, with 25 bases sitting between them. CDR3 region: CASSLGFGQMGIGNTIYF. As DNA, the CDR3 is TGTGCCAGCAGTCTGGGGTTTGGACAGATGGGGATCGGAAACACCATATATTTT.

This clonotype has at least ten counts. The DNA for the CDR3 is TGCGCCAGCAGCTCCACGGTTACGGGGAACACTGAAGCTTTCTTT. This translates into CASSSTVTGNTEAFF. This chain joins TRBV5-1 and TRBJ1-1; D is unresolved. Trimming took off 3 bases at V and 1 base at J, with 13 bases between the two ends. Germline assignment: CDR1 SGHRS and CDR2 YFSETQ. The length of the CDR3 is 15 residues.

This clonotype was counted only a few times. The rearrangement joins TRBV4-1 to TRBJ2-1; possibly TRBD1 for D (7 bases). This CDR3 spans 14 amino acids. Per the germline V gene, CDR1 is MGHRA and CDR2 is YSYEKL. Trimming pared 1 base from V and 10 bases from J, leaving 14 bases between. The CDR3 sequence is CASSQGTQGGEQFF. The DNA for the CDR3 is TGCGCCAGCAGCCAAGGAACTCAGGGGGGAGAGCAGTTCTTC.

There are a few counts of this clonotype. This chain uses TRBV6-1 with TRBJ2-6, with D perhaps TRBD1 (6 bases). The CDR3 has 17 amino acids. Looked up from germline, CDR1 is MNHNS and CDR2 is SASEGT. Trimming cost V 0 bases and J 0 bases, with 9 bases left between them. CDR3 sequence: CASSEAQGYSGANVLTF. CDR3 DNA: TGTGCCAGCAGTGAAGCGCAGGGGTACTCTGGGGCCAACGTCCTGACTTTC.

The chain employs TRBV14 and TRBJ2-1, with 7 nucleotides matching TRBD2. Germline CDR1 SGHDN, CDR2 FVKESK. The V gene end was trimmed by 0 bases and the J gene end by 1 base; junction bases not matched to a gene: 6. This CDR3 region has 17 residues. The CDR3 sequence: CASSQEGGRGSYNEQFF. In DNA form, the CDR3 reads TGTGCCAGCAGCCAAGAGGGAGGGAGGGGATCCTACAATGAGCAGTTCTTC. The full variable domain, with the rest looked up from reference TRBV14 and TRBJ2-1, is EAGVTQFPSHSVIEKGQTVTLRCDPISGHDNLYWYRRVMGKEIKFLLHFVKESKQDESGMPNNRFLAERTGGTYSTLKVQPAELEDSGVYFCASSQEGGRGSYNEQFFGPGTRLTVL.

V is TRBV7-9 and J is TRBJ1-2; tentatively, D is TRBD1 (6 bases). Trimming shortened V by 5 bases and J by 8 bases, and 15 bases separated the two germline ends. CDR3 size: 13 residues. The germline V gene encodes CDR1 SEHNR and CDR2 FQNEAQ (reference sequence). CDR3 residues: CASSLIGGWGYTF. The DNA for the CDR3 is TGTGCCAGCAGCCTCATCGGGGGCTGGGGCTACACCTTC.